The clone carrying this T cell receptor beta chain has only one observation. Antigen: not known. Vbeta (60) and Jbeta (13) primers were used in the PCR. Repertoires were generated with immunoSEQ multiplex PCR, while TCRdb's copy carries only in-frame clones and drops some. Here the sample spans more than 130,000 clones, over 75% being singletons. The data derive from a study of cytomegalovirus exposure and HLA in healthy donors. The germline V gene has CDR1 MNHEY and CDR2 SVGAGI. CDR3 size: 16 residues. Between the trimmed V and J ends, which lost 1 base and 1 base, there was a span of 14 bases. Study conclusions and caveats: A later analysis appeared to link common viral pathogens to several of the most significant clusters.

Material: PBMCs. The rearrangement joins TRBV6-5 to TRBJ2-7; no definite D call. The sequence came from a man aged 30 to 45 in good health and CMV-seronegative. The CDR3 region has the DNA TGTGCCAGCAGTTACTACCATAGGAGCCTTTCCTACGAGCAGTACTTC. This gives the protein CASSYYHRSLSYEQYF.